The 7 T cell receptor beta chains below were found in one sample sequenced in a study of T-cell memory formation after mild COVID-19. Via MiXCR, TCRdb re-called the 5' RACE reads, giving one row per CDR3 protein. Altogether under 700,000 distinct CDR3 sequences are present, 20% being singletons, with the ten largest covering roughly an eighth. Source material: PBMCs or a T cell subset sorted from them (not recorded which). The receptors stem from an adult woman who had mild COVID-19 (a few samples of this study predate the infection). Cell type and time point are not known.

This clonotype was seen a handful of times. J is TRBJ2-1 and V is TRBV15; the D call may be TRBD1 or TRBD2 (5 bases each). The CDR3 extends over 15 amino acids. Trimming cost V 1 base and J 8 bases, with 15 bases left between them. Per the germline V gene, CDR1 is LNHNV and CDR2 is YYDKDF (reference sequence). CDR3 loop: CATSRGDPLRDEQFF. The CDR3 nucleotides are TGTGCCACCAGCAGAGGGGACCCTCTCAGGGATGAGCAGTTCTTC.

This clonotype was recorded a few times. This sequence joins TRBV4-1 and TRBJ1-1; D gene ambiguous. V was pared by 0 bases and J by 2 bases, with 7 bases between. This CDR3 has 14 amino acids. Germline V gene data show CDR1 as MGHRA and CDR2 as YSYEKL. Written as DNA, the CDR3 is TGCGCCAGCAGCCAAGATCTCCAAAACACTGAAGCTTTCTTT. It is translated as CASSQDLQNTEAFF.

This clonotype was detected many times. The gene calls are TRBV12-3 or TRBV12-4 and TRBJ2-1, with D uncertain. The CDR3 is 13 residues long. V shed 3 bases and J shed 9 bases, with 12 bases lying between them. The CDR3 region has the DNA TGTGCCAGCAGTTTTCGTCTTTCCGGTGAGCAGTTCTTC. It codes for CASSFRLSGEQFF.

About this clonotype itself: A clone one base away is much larger, so this may be a read error. The V gene is TRBV7-2, the J gene TRBJ2-5; unclear D gene. V lost 1 base, J lost 5 bases, and 5 bases lay in between. Germline CDR1 is SGHTA and CDR2 is FQGNSA. The CDR3 covers 12 residues. The CDR3 is CASSLEWETQYF. As DNA, the CDR3 is TGTGCCAGCAGCTTAGAGTGGGAGACCCAGTACTTC.

This clonotype showed up just a few times. The chain has TRBV5-1 and TRBJ2-3; TRBD2 agrees at 10 bases. Germline-derived CDR1 and CDR2 are SGHRS and YFSETQ. The V gene end was trimmed by 0 bases and the J gene end by 1 base; junction bases not matched to a gene: 2. The CDR3 loop spans 16 amino acids. In nucleotides, the CDR3 is TGCGCCAGCAGCTTGGTAACTAGCGGGGGCACAGATACGCAGTATTTT. This codes for CASSLVTSGGTDTQYF.

CDR3 DNA: TGTGCCAGCAGTGAAGGGGGGAAAAACTCACCCCTCCACTTT. It encodes CASSEGGKNSPLHF. J is TRBJ1-6 and V is TRBV6-1; maybe TRBD1 (5 bases). V lost 1 base and J lost 10, with 11 bases in between. This CDR3 has 14 residues. In germline, CDR1 is MNHNS, CDR2 SASEGT.

A few counts support this clonotype. The V call is TRBV15, the J call TRBJ1-2, with 8 positions matching TRBD1. The V gene end was trimmed by 0 bases and the J gene end by 4 bases; junction bases not matched to a gene: 7. The germline V gene encodes CDR1 LNHNV and CDR2 YYDKDF (reference sequence). The CDR3 length is 16 residues. In DNA, the CDR3 is TGTGCCACCAGCAGAGAGCAGGGGGCTGGGGGCTATGGCTACACCTTC. As protein: CATSREQGAGGYGYTF.